This TCR beta chain is from a study of T cell responses to AZD1222 COVID-19 vaccine. About the research overall: Second-dose intervals of approximately 4 or approximately 12 weeks were pooled. General observations from the study: Just five or six AZD1222 recipients were seropositive at baseline. Along spike, vaccine-associated CD4 TCRs were found throughout, with dominance at 160-218 and 743-854. The donors showed a predominance of white British ancestry and of females, with possible underestimation of clonal diversity.

This CDR3 is built from 11 residues. CDR1 and CDR2 (germline): SQVTM, ANQGSEA. The V gene lost 2 bases and the J gene lost 4 bases, with 5 bases spanning the gap. Only one count was recorded for this clone. Its cognate antigen is unknown. Repertoires were generated with immunoSEQ multiplex PCR, while TCRdb's copy carries only in-frame clones and drops some. The data hold about 190,000 clones, with approximately 92% observed a single time. The chain employs TRBV29-1 and TRBJ1-2; no firm D call. Sample: peripheral blood, taken on day 0 of AZD1222 vaccination. The receptor's source is an adult in good health. The CDR3 is CSVEQIYGYTF. As DNA, the CDR3 is TGCAGCGTTGAACAAATCTATGGCTACACCTTC.